This T cell receptor beta chain is from a study of T cells in localized non-small cell lung cancer (dated by TCRdb to between 2020 and 2021). Some background on the complete study: Comparing tumors with uninvolved tumor-adjacent lungs, the study looked at the T cell repertoires of roughly 250 patients with early-stage NSCLC. The cohort was made up of hundreds of treatment-naive NSCLC patients whose localized lung tumors had been resected. Of the NSCLC patients, 129 were male and around 99 were female, and the mean age was approximately 66 years. Study-wide conclusions, independent of this receptor: Of the top 100 tumor clones, a median of roughly 57 were detected in paired uninvolved adjacent lung; under 30 were also among that lung's top 100. Because multi-region tumor sequencing was not performed, intratumor heterogeneity could not be ruled out. Because of the exploratory design, TCR variables were selected using unadjusted p-values without false-discovery rate correction. Uninvolved tumor-adjacent lung showed the highest T cell clonality, higher than tumor, which suggests more focused antigenic responses in the uninvolved tumor-adjacent lung. Higher blood T cell density associated with longer overall survival, while higher adjacent-lung clonality associated with shorter survival.

TCR beta CDR3 regions were sequenced from DNA using the immunoSEQ Assay. Per the source publication's procedure: To compute T cell density, TCR beta template counts were normalized to usable DNA, which was estimated by amplifying housekeeping genes. Richness was estimated with the preseqR package, extrapolating to 400,000 templates for PBMC samples and 120,000 templates for tissue samples. Clonality was calculated as one minus Pielou's evenness. To identify tissue-enriched TCRs, differential abundance testing was run on productive amino-acid clonotypes with a minimum total count of 5 and an alpha of 0.1. The Jaccard Index and the Morisita Overlap Index were used to measure repertoire overlap between compartments. TCR beta CDR3s were clustered by GLIPH together with public tetramer-defined viral CDR3s, and at least three viral sequences plus V-gene enrichment were required for viral motifs. TCRdb holds this immuneACCESS table with in-frame rearrangements only. Some clones are missing; in checked studies, unresolved V genes explain under half, and the rest has no known cause. The DNA was the basis for D and trimming; V, J and clone size are from that table. This sample comprises about 1,100 clones, 20% to 30% of them detected only once. The ten most abundant clones make up approximately 28% of the sample.

The table lists this clone with a few counts. There is no known antigen for this receptor. The record has no base qualities; no much larger clone is one base away. The V end loses 5 bases and the J end loses 4 bases, and a stretch of 11 bases separates them. There are 13 amino acids in the CDR3, from cysteine to phenylalanine inclusive. Only the CDR3 DNA stays, 39 bases, in frame from base 1. CDR1 and CDR2, per the germline V gene (reference sequence), are LNHDA and SQIVND. At diagnosis, peripheral blood, uninvolved tumor-adjacent lung and tumor were collected and stored as a combination of fresh-frozen and FFPE material.

The clonotype was recovered from a male donor at least 60 years old with stage III squamous cell lung carcinoma. Here the sequenced sample was lung tumor tissue, taken before any cancer treatment. The chain links TRBV19 with TRBJ1-1; the D gene is not confidently resolved. The CDR3 is CASSFTGRTEAFF. The DNA is TGTGCCAGTAGTTTTACGGGTCGCACTGAAGCTTTCTTT.